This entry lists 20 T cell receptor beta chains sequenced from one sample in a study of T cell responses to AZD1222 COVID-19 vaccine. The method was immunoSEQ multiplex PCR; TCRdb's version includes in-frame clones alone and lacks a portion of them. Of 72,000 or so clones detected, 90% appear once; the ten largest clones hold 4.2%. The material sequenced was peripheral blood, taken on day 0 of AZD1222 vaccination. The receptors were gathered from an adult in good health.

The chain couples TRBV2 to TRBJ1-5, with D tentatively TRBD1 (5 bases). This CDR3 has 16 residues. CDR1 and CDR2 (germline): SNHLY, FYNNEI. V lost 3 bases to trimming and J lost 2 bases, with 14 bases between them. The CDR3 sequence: CASSDNLGVGNQPQHF. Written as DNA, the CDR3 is TGTGCCAGCAGTGATAATTTAGGGGTGGGCAATCAGCCCCAGCATTTT.

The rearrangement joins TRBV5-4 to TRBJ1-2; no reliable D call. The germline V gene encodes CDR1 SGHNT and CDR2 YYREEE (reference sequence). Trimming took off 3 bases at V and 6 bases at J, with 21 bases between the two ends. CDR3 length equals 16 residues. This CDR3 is CASSSKLSTGKDGYTF. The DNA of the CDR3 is TGTGCCAGCAGCTCCAAACTATCGACTGGAAAGGATGGCTACACCTTC.

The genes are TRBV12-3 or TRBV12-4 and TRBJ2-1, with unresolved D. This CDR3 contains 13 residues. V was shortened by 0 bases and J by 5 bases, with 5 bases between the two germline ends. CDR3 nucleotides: TGTGCCAGCAGTTTAGCGCACAACAATGAGCAGTTCTTC. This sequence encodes CASSLAHNNEQFF.

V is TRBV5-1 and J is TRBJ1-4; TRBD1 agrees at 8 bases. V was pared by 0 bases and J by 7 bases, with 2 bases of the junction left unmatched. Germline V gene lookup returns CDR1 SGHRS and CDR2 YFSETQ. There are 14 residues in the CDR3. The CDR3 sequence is CASSLGQGSEKLFF. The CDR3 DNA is TGCGCCAGCAGCTTGGGACAGGGGTCTGAAAAACTGTTTTTT. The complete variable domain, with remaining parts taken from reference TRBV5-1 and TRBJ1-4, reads KAGVTQTPRYLIKTRGQQVTLSCSPISGHRSVSWYQQTPGQGLQFLFEYFSETQRNKGNFPGRFSGRQFSNSRSEMNVSTLELGDSALYLCASSLGQGSEKLFFGSGTQLSVL.

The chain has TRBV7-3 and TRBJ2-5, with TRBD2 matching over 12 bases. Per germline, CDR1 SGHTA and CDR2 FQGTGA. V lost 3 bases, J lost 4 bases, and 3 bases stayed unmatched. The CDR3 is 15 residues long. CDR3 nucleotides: TGTGCCAGCAGCTTGACTAGCGGGAGAGCAGAGACCCAGTACTTC. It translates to CASSLTSGRAETQYF.

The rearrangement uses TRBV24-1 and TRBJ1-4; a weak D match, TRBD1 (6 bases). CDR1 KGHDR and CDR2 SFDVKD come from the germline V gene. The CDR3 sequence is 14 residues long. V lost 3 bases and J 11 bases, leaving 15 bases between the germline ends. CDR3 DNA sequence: TGTGCCACCAGTGATGCCGACAGGTCGAGGAAACTGTTTTTT. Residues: CATSDADRSRKLFF.

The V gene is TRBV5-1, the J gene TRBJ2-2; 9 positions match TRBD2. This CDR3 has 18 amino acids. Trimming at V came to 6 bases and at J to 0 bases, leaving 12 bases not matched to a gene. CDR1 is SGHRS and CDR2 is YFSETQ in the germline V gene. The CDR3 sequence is CASKAGSSGSTNTGELFF. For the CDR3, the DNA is TGCGCCAGCAAGGCGGGAAGTAGCGGGAGTACGAACACCGGGGAGCTGTTTTTT.

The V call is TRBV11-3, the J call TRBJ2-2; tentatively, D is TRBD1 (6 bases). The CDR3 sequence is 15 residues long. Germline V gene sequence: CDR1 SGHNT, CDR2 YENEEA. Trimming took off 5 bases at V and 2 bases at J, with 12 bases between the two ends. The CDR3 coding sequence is TGTGCCAGCAGCCCGGGACACTTTAACACCGGGGAGCTGTTTTTT. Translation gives CASSPGHFNTGELFF.

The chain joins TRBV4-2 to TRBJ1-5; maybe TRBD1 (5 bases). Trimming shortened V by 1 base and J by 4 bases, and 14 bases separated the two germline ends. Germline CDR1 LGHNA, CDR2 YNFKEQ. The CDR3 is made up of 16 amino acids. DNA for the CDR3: TGTGCCAGCAGCCAAGGGGGCACCTCGTTAAATCAGCCCCAGCATTTT. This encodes CASSQGGTSLNQPQHF.

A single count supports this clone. The DNA of the CDR3 is TGTGCCAGCAGTCGACAGAGAAATCAGCCCCAGCATTTT. Encoded protein: CASSRQRNQPQHF. V is TRBV12-3 or TRBV12-4 and J is TRBJ1-5; tentative D call: TRBD1 (5 bases). This CDR3 is built from 13 residues. V gave up 5 bases and J gave up 4 bases, with 9 bases separating them.

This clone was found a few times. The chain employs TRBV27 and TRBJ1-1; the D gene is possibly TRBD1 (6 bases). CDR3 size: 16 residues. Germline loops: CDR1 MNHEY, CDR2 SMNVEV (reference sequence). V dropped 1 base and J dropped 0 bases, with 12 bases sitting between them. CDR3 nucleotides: TGTGCCAGCAGTTTATGGGGAGGGGGAATGAACACTGAAGCTTTCTTT. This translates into CASSLWGGGMNTEAFF.

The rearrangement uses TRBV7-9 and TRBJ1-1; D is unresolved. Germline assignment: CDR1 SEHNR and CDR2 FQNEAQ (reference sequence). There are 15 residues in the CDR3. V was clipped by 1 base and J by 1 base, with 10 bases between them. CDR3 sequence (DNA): TGTGCCAGCAGCTTAGTAGGCAGGCCGAACACTGAAGCTTTCTTT. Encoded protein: CASSLVGRPNTEAFF.

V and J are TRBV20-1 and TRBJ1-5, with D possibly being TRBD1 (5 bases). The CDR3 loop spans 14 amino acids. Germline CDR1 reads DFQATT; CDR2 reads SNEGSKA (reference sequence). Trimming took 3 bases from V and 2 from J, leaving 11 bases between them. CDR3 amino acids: CSASLGDRNQPQHF. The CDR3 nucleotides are TGCAGTGCTAGTTTGGGGGACCGCAATCAGCCCCAGCATTTT.

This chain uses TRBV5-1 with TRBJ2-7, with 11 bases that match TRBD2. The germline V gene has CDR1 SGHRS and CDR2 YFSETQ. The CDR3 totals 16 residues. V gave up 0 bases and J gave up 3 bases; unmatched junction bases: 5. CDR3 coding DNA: TGCGCCAGCAGCTTGGGACTAGCGGGACCCGGCTACGAGCAGTACTTC. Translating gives CASSLGLAGPGYEQYF.

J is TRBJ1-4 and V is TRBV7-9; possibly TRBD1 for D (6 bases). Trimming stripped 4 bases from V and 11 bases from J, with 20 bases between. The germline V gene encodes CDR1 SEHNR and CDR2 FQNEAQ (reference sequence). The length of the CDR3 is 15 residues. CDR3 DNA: TGTGCCAGCAGCTCGACCTACAGGGTGCCTACGAAACTGTTTTTT. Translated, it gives CASSSTYRVPTKLFF.

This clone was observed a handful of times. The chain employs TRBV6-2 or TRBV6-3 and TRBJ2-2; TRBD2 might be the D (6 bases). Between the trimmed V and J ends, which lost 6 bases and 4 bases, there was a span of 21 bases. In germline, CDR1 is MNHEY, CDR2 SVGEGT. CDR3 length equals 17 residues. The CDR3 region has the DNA TGTGCCAGCAGCCTTCCCCCTCCGGGACTTCGCACCGGGGAGCTGTTTTTT. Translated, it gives CASSLPPPGLRTGELFF.

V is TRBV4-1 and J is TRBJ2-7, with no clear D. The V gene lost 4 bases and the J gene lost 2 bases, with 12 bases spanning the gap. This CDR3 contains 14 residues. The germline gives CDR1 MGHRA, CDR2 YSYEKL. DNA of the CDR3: TGCGCCAGCAGCCCCAGACCCGGCCCCTACGAGCAGTACTTC. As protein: CASSPRPGPYEQYF.

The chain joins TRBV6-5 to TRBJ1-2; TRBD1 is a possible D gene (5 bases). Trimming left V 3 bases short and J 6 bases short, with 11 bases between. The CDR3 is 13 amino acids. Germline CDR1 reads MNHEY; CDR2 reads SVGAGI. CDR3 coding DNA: TGTGCCAGCAGTTATACTTGGGGCGATGGCTACACCTTC. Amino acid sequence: CASSYTWGDGYTF.

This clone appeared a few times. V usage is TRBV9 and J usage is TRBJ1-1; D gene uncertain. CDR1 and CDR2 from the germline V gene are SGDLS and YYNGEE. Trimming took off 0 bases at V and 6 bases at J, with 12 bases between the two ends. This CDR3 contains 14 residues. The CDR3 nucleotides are TGTGCCAGCAGCGTAGTACCGGAGGGCTCTGAAGCTTTCTTT. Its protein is CASSVVPEGSEAFF. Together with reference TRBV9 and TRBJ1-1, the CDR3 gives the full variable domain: DSGVTQTPKHLITATGQRVTLRCSPRSGDLSVYWYQQSLDQGLQFLIQYYNGEERAKGNILERFSAQQFPDLHSELNLSSLELGDSALYFCASSVVPEGSEAFFGQGTRLTVV.

Written as DNA, the CDR3 is TGTGCCAGCTCAACAACCACACGGAACACCATATATTTT. Its translation: CASSTTTRNTIYF. The gene calls are TRBV18 and TRBJ1-3; D unclear. Germline V lookup: CDR1 KGHSH, CDR2 LQKENI. Trimming pared 5 bases from V and 7 bases from J, leaving 12 bases between. The CDR3 consists of 13 residues.